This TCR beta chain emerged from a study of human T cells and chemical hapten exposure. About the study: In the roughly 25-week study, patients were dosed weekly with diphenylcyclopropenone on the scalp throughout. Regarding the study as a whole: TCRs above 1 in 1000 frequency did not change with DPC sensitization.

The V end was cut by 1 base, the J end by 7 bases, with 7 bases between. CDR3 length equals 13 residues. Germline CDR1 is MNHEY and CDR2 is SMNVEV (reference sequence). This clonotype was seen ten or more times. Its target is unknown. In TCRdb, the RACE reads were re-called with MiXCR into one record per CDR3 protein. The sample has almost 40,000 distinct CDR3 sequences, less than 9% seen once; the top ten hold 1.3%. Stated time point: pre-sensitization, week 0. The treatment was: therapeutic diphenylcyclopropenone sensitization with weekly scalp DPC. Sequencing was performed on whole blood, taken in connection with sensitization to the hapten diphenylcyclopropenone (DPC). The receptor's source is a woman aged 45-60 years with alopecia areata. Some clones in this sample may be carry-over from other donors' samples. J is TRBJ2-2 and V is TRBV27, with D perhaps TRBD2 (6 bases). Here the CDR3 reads CASSLWRGGELFF. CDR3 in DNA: TGTGCCAGCAGTTTATGGAGGGGCGGGGAGCTGTTTTTT.